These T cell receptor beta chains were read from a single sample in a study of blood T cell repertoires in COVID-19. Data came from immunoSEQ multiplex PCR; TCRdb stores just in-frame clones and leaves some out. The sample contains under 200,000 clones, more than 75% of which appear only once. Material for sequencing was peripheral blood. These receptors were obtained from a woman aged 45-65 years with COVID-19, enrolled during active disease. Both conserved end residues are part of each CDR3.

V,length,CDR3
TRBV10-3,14,CAISDSQGNSPLHF
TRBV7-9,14,CASSLASLEYGYTF
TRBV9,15,CASSVGAGGAYEQYF
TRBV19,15,CASSMAAGGFYGYTF
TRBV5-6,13,CASSLAQDNEQFF
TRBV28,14,CASSSGTEYNEQFF
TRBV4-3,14,CASSQAVRGLELFF
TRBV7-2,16,CASSDNRGSYNSPLHF
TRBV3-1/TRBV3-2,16,CASSQDFLAMNNEQFF
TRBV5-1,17,CASSLAAGWGSGNTIYF
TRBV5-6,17,CASSHGQDLNSNQPQHF
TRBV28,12,CASHQGKETQYF
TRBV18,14,CASSLTGVRETQYF
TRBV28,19,CASSSKGLAGGFGTDTQYF
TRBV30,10,CAWDSGGWFF
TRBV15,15,CATSRDRAGSTEAFF
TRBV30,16,CAWSVKQGVGSLGYTF
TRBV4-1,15,CASSQDSRDNQPQHF
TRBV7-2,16,CASSSGVLAGVHEQYF
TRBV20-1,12,CSASPGNQPQHF
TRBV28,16,CASSLSIHGGIPEAFF
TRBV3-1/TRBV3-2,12,CASRQGPGGYTF
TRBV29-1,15,CSVEGSGEMNTEAFF
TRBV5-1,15,CASRQLAGREETQYF
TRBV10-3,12,CATSGNDYGYTF
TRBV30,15,CAWSGLSGSDSPLHF
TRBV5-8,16,CASSLGTDLGYYEQYF
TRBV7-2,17,CASSFGGPGSNNSPLHF
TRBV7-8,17,CASSPTRAWGDYNEQFF
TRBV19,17,CASSIPLGGGNTDTQYF
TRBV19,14,CASRNRDSSYEQYF
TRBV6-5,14,CASSPGTVSYEQYF
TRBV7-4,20,CASSLVRGSRWPSSGNTIYF
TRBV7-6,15,CASAVGGGRYNEQFF
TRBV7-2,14,CASSPRKGANEQYF
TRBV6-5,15,CASSYGGASSYEQYF
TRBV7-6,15,CASSLYGGDYEKLFF
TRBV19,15,CASSDSGGVSDTQYF
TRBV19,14,CASSINRVAYEQYF
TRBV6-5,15,CASSRTGGRAGELFF
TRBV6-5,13,CASRQVVTDTQYF
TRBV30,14,CAWSVRTGGEKLFF
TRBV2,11,CASIDIFEQYF
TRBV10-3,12,CAISDAGGEQYF
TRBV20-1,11,CSAGTDYGYTF